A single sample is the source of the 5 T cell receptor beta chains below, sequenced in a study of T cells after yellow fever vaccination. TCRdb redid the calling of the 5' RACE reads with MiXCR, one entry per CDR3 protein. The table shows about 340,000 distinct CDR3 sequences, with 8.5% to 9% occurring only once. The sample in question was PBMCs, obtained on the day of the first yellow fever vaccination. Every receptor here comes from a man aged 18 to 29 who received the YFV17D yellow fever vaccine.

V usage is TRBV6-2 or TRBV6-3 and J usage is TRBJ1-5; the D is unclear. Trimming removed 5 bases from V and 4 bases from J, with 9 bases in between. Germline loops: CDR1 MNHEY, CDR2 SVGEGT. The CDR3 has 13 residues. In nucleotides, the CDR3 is TGTGCCAGCAGTGACCCCAGGAATCAGCCCCAGCATTTT. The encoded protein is CASSDPRNQPQHF.

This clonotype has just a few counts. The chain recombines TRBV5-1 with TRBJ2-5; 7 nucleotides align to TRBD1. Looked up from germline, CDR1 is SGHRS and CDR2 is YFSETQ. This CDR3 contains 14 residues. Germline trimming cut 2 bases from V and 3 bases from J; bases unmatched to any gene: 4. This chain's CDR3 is CASSFGQDKETQYF. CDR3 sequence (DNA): TGCGCCAGCAGCTTCGGACAGGATAAAGAGACCCAGTACTTC.

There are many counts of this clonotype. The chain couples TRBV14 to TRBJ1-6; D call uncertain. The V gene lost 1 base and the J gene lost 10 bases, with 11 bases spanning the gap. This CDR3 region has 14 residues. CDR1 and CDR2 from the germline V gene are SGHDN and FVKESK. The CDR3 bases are TGTGCCAGCAGCCAAGGAAGGGAGTACTCACCCCTCCACTTT. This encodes CASSQGREYSPLHF. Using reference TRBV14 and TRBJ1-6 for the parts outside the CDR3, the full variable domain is EAGVTQFPSHSVIEKGQTVTLRCDPISGHDNLYWYRRVMGKEIKFLLHFVKESKQDESGMPNNRFLAERTGGTYSTLKVQPAELEDSGVYFCASSQGREYSPLHFGNGTRLTVT.

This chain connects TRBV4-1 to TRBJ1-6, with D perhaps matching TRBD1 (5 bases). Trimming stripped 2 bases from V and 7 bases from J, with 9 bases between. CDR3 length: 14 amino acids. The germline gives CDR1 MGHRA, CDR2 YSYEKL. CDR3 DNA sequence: TGCGCCAGCAGCCAAAGGCAGGGAAATTCACCCCTCCACTTT. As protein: CASSQRQGNSPLHF.

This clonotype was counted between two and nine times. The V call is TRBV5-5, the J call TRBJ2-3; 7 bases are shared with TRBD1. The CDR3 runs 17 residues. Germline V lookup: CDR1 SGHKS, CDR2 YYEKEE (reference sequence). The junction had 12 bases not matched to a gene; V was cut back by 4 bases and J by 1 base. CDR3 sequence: CASSPGQPRYRTDTQYF. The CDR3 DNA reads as TGTGCCAGCAGCCCGGGACAGCCTAGATATCGCACAGATACGCAGTATTTT.